This T cell receptor (beta chain) was sequenced for a study of blood T cell repertoires in COVID-19. For the study at large: Both acute and convalescent COVID-19 samples were obtained from the United States, Italy and Spain. The cDNA or gDNA used as material had been derived from T cells, B-cell-depleted T cells, or PBMCs.

There are 16 residues in the CDR3. CDR1 is LGHDT and CDR2 is YNNKEL in the germline V gene (reference sequence). V shed 2 bases, J shed 0 bases, and the junction held 4 bases outside the gene matches. The repertoire was sequenced with immunoSEQ multiplex PCR; TCRdb's copy has only in-frame clones and lacks some. The data hold fewer than 250,000 clones, with around 86% observed a single time. The chain carries TRBV3-1 (or the pseudogene TRBV3-2) and TRBJ1-3; 7 bases are shared with TRBD1. The sequencing sample was made of peripheral blood. The receptor comes from a man aged 55 to 70 with acute or convalescent COVID-19. CDR3 DNA sequence: TGTGCCAGCAGCCAATTCGGGACAGTCTCTGGAAACACCATATATTTT. Translating gives CASSQFGTVSGNTIYF.